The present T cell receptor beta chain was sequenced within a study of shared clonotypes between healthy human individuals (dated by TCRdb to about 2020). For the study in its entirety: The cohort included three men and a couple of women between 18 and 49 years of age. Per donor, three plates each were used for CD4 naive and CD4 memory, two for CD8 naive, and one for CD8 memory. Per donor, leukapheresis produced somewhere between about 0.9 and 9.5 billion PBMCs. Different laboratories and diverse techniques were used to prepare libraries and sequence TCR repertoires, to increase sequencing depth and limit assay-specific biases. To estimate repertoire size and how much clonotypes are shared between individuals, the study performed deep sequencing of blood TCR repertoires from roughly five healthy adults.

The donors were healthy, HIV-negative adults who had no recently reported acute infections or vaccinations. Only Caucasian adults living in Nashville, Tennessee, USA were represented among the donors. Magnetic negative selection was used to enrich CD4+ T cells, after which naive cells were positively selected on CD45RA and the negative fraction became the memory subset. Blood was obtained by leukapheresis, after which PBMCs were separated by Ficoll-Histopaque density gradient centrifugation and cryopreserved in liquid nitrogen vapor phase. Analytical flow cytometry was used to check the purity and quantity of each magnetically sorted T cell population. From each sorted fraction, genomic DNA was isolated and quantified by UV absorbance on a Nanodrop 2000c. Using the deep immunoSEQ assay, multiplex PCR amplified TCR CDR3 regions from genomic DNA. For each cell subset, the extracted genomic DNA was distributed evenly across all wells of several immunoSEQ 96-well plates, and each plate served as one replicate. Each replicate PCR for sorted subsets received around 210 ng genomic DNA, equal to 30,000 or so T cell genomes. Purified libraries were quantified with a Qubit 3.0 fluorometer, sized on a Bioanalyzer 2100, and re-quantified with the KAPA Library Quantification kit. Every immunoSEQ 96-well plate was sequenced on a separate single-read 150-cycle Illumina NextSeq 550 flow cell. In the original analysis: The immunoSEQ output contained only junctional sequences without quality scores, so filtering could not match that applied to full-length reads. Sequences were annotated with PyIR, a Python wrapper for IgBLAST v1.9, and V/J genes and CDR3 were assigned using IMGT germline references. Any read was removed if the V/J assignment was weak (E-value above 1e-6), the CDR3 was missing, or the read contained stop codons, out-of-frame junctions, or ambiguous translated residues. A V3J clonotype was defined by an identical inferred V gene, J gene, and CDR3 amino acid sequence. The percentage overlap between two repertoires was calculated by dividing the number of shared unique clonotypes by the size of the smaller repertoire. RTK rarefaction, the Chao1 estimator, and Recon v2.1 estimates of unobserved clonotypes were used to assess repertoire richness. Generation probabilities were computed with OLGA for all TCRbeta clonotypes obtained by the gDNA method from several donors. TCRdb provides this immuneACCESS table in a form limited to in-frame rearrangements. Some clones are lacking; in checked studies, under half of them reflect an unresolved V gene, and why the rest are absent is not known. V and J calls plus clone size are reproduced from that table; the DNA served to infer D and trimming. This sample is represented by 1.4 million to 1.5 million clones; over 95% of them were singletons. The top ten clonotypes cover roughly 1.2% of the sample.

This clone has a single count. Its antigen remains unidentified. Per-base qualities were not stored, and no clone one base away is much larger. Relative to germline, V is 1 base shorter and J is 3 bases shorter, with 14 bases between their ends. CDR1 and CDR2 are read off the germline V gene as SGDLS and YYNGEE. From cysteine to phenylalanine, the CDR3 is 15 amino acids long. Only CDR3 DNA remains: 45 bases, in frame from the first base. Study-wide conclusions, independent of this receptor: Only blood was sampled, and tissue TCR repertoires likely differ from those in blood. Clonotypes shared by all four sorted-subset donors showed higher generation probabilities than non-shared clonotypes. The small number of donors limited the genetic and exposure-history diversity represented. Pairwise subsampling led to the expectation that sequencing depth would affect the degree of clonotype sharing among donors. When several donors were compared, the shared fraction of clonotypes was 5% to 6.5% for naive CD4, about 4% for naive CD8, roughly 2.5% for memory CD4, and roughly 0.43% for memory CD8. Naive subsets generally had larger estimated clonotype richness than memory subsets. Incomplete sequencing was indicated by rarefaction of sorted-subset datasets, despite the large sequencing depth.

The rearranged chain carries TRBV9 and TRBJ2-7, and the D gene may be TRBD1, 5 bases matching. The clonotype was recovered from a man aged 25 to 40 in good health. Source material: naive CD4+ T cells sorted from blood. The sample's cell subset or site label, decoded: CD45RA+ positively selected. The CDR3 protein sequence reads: CASSVSWSGNYEQYF. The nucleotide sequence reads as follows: TGTGCCAGCAGCGTATCCTGGTCAGGGAACTACGAGCAGTACTTC.